The clone carrying this T cell receptor (beta chain) has more than one count but fewer than ten. No antigen is known for it. This specimen comes from a study of T cells after yellow fever vaccination. Study observations and caveats: A secondary response was less intense yet reached its peak sooner, at day 5 versus 15. Among primary-vaccination clones, most reappeared after the booster, at almost 98% for CD4 and under 90% for CD8. Abundant bulk-population clonotypes could contaminate the FACS-sorted repertoires.

TCRdb re-analysed the 5' RACE reads in MiXCR, keeping a single row per CDR3 protein. Among around 110,000 distinct CDR3 sequences listed, around 8% were seen once. The CDR3 length is 13 residues. Trimming pared 8 bases from V and 0 bases from J, leaving 11 bases between. CDR1 is MNHNS, CDR2 SASEGT, per germline. This TCR was sampled from a man younger than 40 who received the YFV17D yellow fever vaccine. Sequences were derived from CD8+ T cells sorted from PBMCs, sampled 45 days after the yellow fever booster vaccination. This chain links TRBV6-1 with TRBJ2-7; D perhaps matches TRBD2 (6 bases). The CDR3 bases are TGTGCCAGCCCTAGCGACTTCTCCTACGAGCAGTACTTC. The encoded protein is CASPSDFSYEQYF.